A single sample gave rise to the 25 T cell receptor beta chains below, sequenced in a study of cytomegalovirus exposure and HLA in healthy donors. Amplification used 60 Vbeta primers and 13 Jbeta primers. Some clones are missing from TCRdb's copy, which holds only in-frame ones; the method was immunoSEQ multiplex PCR. This listing includes 100,000 to 150,000 clones. The specimen was PBMCs. Receptors were obtained from a woman between 35 and 50 years old in good health and CMV-seronegative.

The rearrangement uses TRBV5-8 and TRBJ1-5; D may be TRBD1 (5 bases). Trimming pared 0 bases from V and 0 bases from J, leaving 7 bases between. The CDR3 is 15 residues long. Germline V lookup: CDR1 SGHTS, CDR2 YDEGEE. This CDR3 is CASSLGRVSNQPQHF. Here the CDR3 DNA reads TGTGCCAGCAGCTTGGGCAGGGTTAGCAATCAGCCCCAGCATTTT.

CDR3 protein: CASSQEGLTGVNQPQHF. For the CDR3, the DNA is TGCGCCAGCAGCCAAGAAGGTTTGACAGGAGTAAATCAGCCCCAGCATTTT. This rearrangement joins TRBV4-1 to TRBJ1-5; tentatively, D is TRBD1 (6 bases). From germline, CDR1 is MGHRA and CDR2 YSYEKL. The CDR3 extends over 17 amino acids. The V end was cut by 0 bases, the J end by 4 bases, with 16 bases between.

This rearrangement joins TRBV7-3 to TRBJ2-5; no reliable D call. The germline V and J ends were trimmed by 1 base and 4 bases, with 10 bases remaining between them. This CDR3 has 14 amino acids. Germline CDR1 SGHTA, CDR2 FQGTGA. CDR3 nucleotides: TGTGCCAGCAGCTTAAGTGCGCCGGGAGAGACCCAGTACTTC. As protein: CASSLSAPGETQYF. Full variable domain (rest looked up from reference TRBV7-3 and TRBJ2-5): GAGVSQTPSNKVTEKGKYVELRCDPISGHTALYWYRQSLGQGPEFLIYFQGTGAADDSGLPNDRFFAVRPEGSVSTLKIQRTERGDSAVYLCASSLSAPGETQYFGPGTRLLVL.

CDR3 region: CASSPPRSGLTSTDTQYF. Here the CDR3 DNA reads TGTGCCAGCTCACCACCGCGAAGCGGGTTAACTAGCACAGATACGCAGTATTTT. The chain joins TRBV18 to TRBJ2-3; D perhaps matches TRBD2 (6 bases). Per the germline V gene, CDR1 is KGHSH and CDR2 is LQKENI. Trimming left V 0 bases short and J 0 bases short, with 16 bases between. The CDR3 runs 18 residues. The full variable domain, in which reference TRBV18 and TRBJ2-3 provide the parts outside the CDR3, is NAGVMQNPRHLVRRRGQEARLRCSPMKGHSHVYWYRQLPEEGLKFMVYLQKENIIDESGMPKERFSAEFPKEGPSILRIQQVVRGDSAAYFCASSPPRSGLTSTDTQYFGPGTRLTVL.

The rearrangement links TRBV7-8 to TRBJ1-2; D unresolved. The CDR3 covers 16 residues. V lost 2 bases and J 3 bases, leaving 16 bases between the germline ends. Germline CDR1 is SGHVS and CDR2 is FQNEAQ. The CDR3, as DNA: TGTGCCAGCAGCTTAAGAACTCGGTGGAGTGACTATGGCTACACCTTC. Translation: CASSLRTRWSDYGYTF.

The chain links TRBV28 to TRBJ1-3, with D perhaps TRBD1 (5 bases). The CDR3 totals 15 residues. CDR1 is MDHEN, CDR2 SYDVKM, per germline. V lost 4 bases, J lost 4 bases, and 14 bases lay in between. The CDR3 here is CASSSDTFEGNTIYF. The CDR3 coding sequence is TGTGCCAGCAGTTCGGACACGTTCGAAGGAAACACCATATATTTT.

The gene calls are TRBV6-1 and TRBJ1-2; 7 bases are shared with TRBD1. V lost 0 bases and J lost 1; bases outside the gene matches: 8. This CDR3 comprises 17 residues. Germline-derived CDR1 and CDR2 are MNHNS and SASEGT. In nucleotides, the CDR3 is TGTGCCAGCAGTGAAGCCCTCGATTGGACAGGTAACTATGGCTACACCTTC. This gives the protein CASSEALDWTGNYGYTF.

The chain couples TRBV28 to TRBJ1-2; possibly TRBD1 for D (5 bases). The V end lost 2 bases, the J end lost 8 bases, and 12 bases lay between the germline ends. Germline V gene data show CDR1 as MDHEN and CDR2 as SYDVKM. CDR3 size: 13 residues. In DNA, the CDR3 is TGTGCCAGCAGTTTACAGGAGGGGCTGGGCTACACCTTC. It is translated as CASSLQEGLGYTF.

The chain employs TRBV4-2 and TRBJ1-4; no definite D call. The CDR3 is made up of 19 amino acids. V gave up 4 bases and J gave up 0 bases, with 21 bases separating them. The V gene's germline CDR1 is LGHNA and CDR2 YNFKEQ. The CDR3 nucleotides are TGTGCCAGCAGCCGAGGAAGAATAGGAGTTTCGACAACTAATGAAAAACTGTTTTTT. The encoded protein is CASSRGRIGVSTTNEKLFF.

This sequence joins TRBV6-5 and TRBJ1-2; D is undetermined. The CDR3 has 14 residues. Germline-derived CDR1 and CDR2 are MNHEY and SVGAGI. V lost 0 bases to trimming and J lost 6 bases, with 11 bases between them. The CDR3 spells CASSYSTRWDGYTF. In DNA form, the CDR3 reads TGTGCCAGCAGTTACTCGACAAGGTGGGATGGCTACACCTTC.

V is TRBV19 and J is TRBJ2-2; a weak D match, TRBD2 (5 bases). Germline V gene lookup returns CDR1 LNHDA and CDR2 SQIVND (reference sequence). With 6 bases removed from V and 4 bases from J, the gap between germline ends came to 15 bases. This CDR3 has 15 residues. The CDR3 DNA is TGTGCCAGTAGCCCCCCCCCGGGAACCACCGGGGAGCTGTTTTTT. This gives the protein CASSPPPGTTGELFF.

To note about this clone: An end of the junction differs from the germline gene, which may be a read error. This sequence joins TRBV7-9 and TRBJ1-2; unclear D gene. This CDR3 is built from 16 residues. Germline V gene lookup returns CDR1 SEHNR and CDR2 FQNEAQ (reference sequence). The CDR3: CASSLGFQAPTYGCTF. Written as DNA, the CDR3 is TGTGCCAGCAGCTTAGGTTTCCAGGCGCCTACTTATGGCTGCACCTTC.

The V and J genes are TRBV7-9 and TRBJ2-7, with 9 bases identical to TRBD2. Germline trimming cut 0 bases from V and 6 bases from J; bases unmatched to any gene: 6. The CDR3 is made up of 15 amino acids. Germline V lookup: CDR1 SEHNR, CDR2 FQNEAQ (reference sequence). The CDR3 region is CASSLAGGGAGEQYV. In DNA form, the CDR3 reads TGTGCCAGCAGCTTAGCTGGCGGGGGGGCCGGCGAGCAGTACGTC.

The chain links TRBV7-9 to TRBJ2-4; a weak D match, TRBD2 (6 bases). The germline V gene has CDR1 SEHNR and CDR2 FQNEAQ (reference sequence). The CDR3 extends over 16 amino acids. With 5 bases removed from V and 0 bases from J, the gap between germline ends came to 14 bases. The CDR3 region has the DNA TGTGCCAGCAGCGGAGATGGGGACTTAGCCAAAAACATTCAGTACTTC. Translated, it gives CASSGDGDLAKNIQYF.

This chain joins TRBV19 and TRBJ1-2; D is perhaps TRBD1 (6 bases). V lost 1 base to trimming and J lost 2 bases, with 11 bases between them. The germline gives CDR1 LNHDA, CDR2 SQIVND (reference sequence). This CDR3 comprises 15 residues. CDR3 residues: CASSIARGENYGYTF. CDR3 in DNA: TGTGCCAGTAGTATAGCCAGGGGTGAGAACTATGGCTACACCTTC.

The chain recombines TRBV4-2 with TRBJ2-2; TRBD2 agrees at 10 bases. Germline loops: CDR1 LGHNA, CDR2 YNFKEQ. V was clipped by 4 bases and J by 8 bases; unmatched bases: 7. This CDR3 has 15 amino acids. Here the CDR3 reads CASSRTSGTQGELFF. CDR3 coding DNA: TGTGCCAGCAGCCGGACTAGCGGAACGCAGGGGGAGCTGTTTTTT.

The chain has TRBV2 and TRBJ2-1; 7 bases are a match to TRBD1. Germline lookup yields CDR1 SNHLY and CDR2 FYNNEI. The CDR3 loop spans 14 amino acids. J was trimmed by 6 bases and V by 6 bases; bases with no gene match: 8. The CDR3 loop is CASSRDSGGNEQFF. DNA for the CDR3: TGTGCCAGCAGCCGGGACAGTGGGGGCAATGAGCAGTTCTTC.

The J gene is TRBJ2-1, the V gene TRBV5-1; D is possibly TRBD1 (5 bases). In germline, CDR1 is SGHRS, CDR2 YFSETQ. Trimming removed 0 bases from V and 2 bases from J, with 9 bases in between. This CDR3 comprises 15 residues. DNA for the CDR3: TGCGCCAGCAGCTTGGAGGGGTCCCCCTACAATGAGCAGTTCTTC. This sequence encodes CASSLEGSPYNEQFF. Full variable domain (rest looked up from reference TRBV5-1 and TRBJ2-1): KAGVTQTPRYLIKTRGQQVTLSCSPISGHRSVSWYQQTPGQGLQFLFEYFSETQRNKGNFPGRFSGRQFSNSRSEMNVSTLELGDSALYLCASSLEGSPYNEQFFGPGTRLTVL.

This sequence joins TRBV10-3 and TRBJ2-2, with 7 bases lining up with TRBD1. Germline V gene sequence: CDR1 ENHRY, CDR2 SYGVKD. This CDR3 has 15 amino acids. V shed 6 bases and J 6 bases; nucleotides not matched to a gene: 10. Here the CDR3 DNA reads TGTGCCATCAGACCCGGGACAGCTGAACCCGGGGAGCTGTTTTTT. This gives the protein CAIRPGTAEPGELFF.

The J gene is TRBJ1-2, the V gene TRBV27; 7 bases match TRBD1. The J segment lost 6 bases and the V segment lost 5 bases, leaving 3 bases of the junction unmatched. Germline CDR1 MNHEY, CDR2 SMNVEV (reference sequence). CDR3 length: 12 amino acids. CDR3 amino acids: CASSTGENGYTF. The DNA for the CDR3 is TGTGCCAGCAGTACAGGGGAAAATGGCTACACCTTC.

This rearrangement joins TRBV5-1 to TRBJ2-2; D unclear. The germline V gene encodes CDR1 SGHRS and CDR2 YFSETQ. This CDR3 has 12 amino acids. V gave up 5 bases and J gave up 0 bases, with 2 bases separating them. The chain's CDR3 is CASSTNTGELFF. The CDR3 DNA sequence: TGCGCCAGCAGTACGAACACCGGGGAGCTGTTTTTT.

The V call is TRBV5-6, the J call TRBJ1-5; D remains ambiguous. V was trimmed by 0 bases and J by 6 bases, leaving 7 bases between them. In germline, CDR1 is SGHDT, CDR2 YYEEEE. The CDR3 is 13 amino acids. The CDR3 nucleotides read TGTGCCAGCAGCTTGGCCAGTGGTCAGCCCCAGCATTTT. It yields the protein CASSLASGQPQHF. The variable domain in full, with the rest retrieved from reference TRBV5-6 and TRBJ1-5, is DAGVTQSPTHLIKTRGQQVTLRCSPKSGHDTVSWYQQALGQGPQFIFQYYEEEERQRGNFPDRFSGHQFPNYSSELNVNALLLGDSALYLCASSLASGQPQHFGDGTRLSIL.

The rearrangement uses TRBV5-1 and TRBJ1-6, with D maybe TRBD1 (5 bases). The CDR3 is 15 amino acids. The germline V and J ends were trimmed by 0 bases and 9 bases, with 13 bases remaining between them. Germline CDR1 SGHRS, CDR2 YFSETQ. This CDR3 is CASSLARQRSSPLHF. The CDR3 DNA is TGCGCCAGCAGCTTGGCGCGACAGAGGAGTTCACCCCTCCACTTT.

The chain has TRBV7-3 and TRBJ2-5, with D possibly matching TRBD1 (6 bases). Trimming cost V 5 bases and J 3 bases, with 16 bases left between them. CDR1 and CDR2 from the germline V gene are SGHTA and FQGTGA. The CDR3 covers 15 residues. CDR3 amino acids: CASSPTGTPEETQYF. CDR3 bases: TGTGCCAGCAGCCCAACCGGGACACCTGAAGAGACCCAGTACTTC.

This chain joins TRBV19 and TRBJ1-6; possibly TRBD1 for D (6 bases). V shed 5 bases and J shed 5 bases, with 25 bases lying between them. Germline CDR1 and CDR2: LNHDA and SQIVND (reference sequence). The CDR3 sequence is 19 residues long. The CDR3: CASSWEFSGTKIHNSPLHF. In DNA, the CDR3 is TGTGCCAGTAGTTGGGAGTTTAGCGGGACAAAAATTCATAATTCACCCCTCCACTTT.